The clone carrying this T cell receptor (beta chain) was picked up one time. This sample was taken from a study of shared clonotypes between healthy human individuals. Looked up from germline, CDR1 is MNHNY and CDR2 is SVGAGI (reference sequence). This CDR3 has 12 residues. Trimming took 6 bases from V and 0 from J, leaving 5 bases between them. Assay: immunoSEQ multiplex PCR; the TCRdb copy retains only in-frame clones and omits some. The table lists approximately 95,000 clones, 65% to 70% of them singletons. The sequencing input was memory CD8+ T cells sorted from blood. Subset indicated: CD45RO+ cells pooled with CCR7-negative TemRA cells. The genes are TRBV6-6 and TRBJ1-1, with D unclear. The TCR originated in a man younger than 40 in good health. The CDR3 region has the DNA TGTGCCAGCAGAGACTTGAACACTGAAGCTTTCTTT. Its translation is CASRDLNTEAFF.